What follows are 21 T cell receptor beta chains derived from one specimen sequenced in a study of patients and donors after allogeneic stem cell transplantation. TCRdb re-analysed the RT-PCR reads in MiXCR, keeping a single row per CDR3 protein. The sample shows about 960,000 distinct CDR3 sequences, over 15% of them seen only once. The sequenced material came from blood, either unsorted or a sorted T cell fraction (not recorded which). These receptor sequences come from a human donor who was either an allogeneic HSCT recipient or a stem cell or donor lymphocyte infusion donor (not recorded which). It is not recorded whose cells these are; they may come from a transplant donor.

V is TRBV20-1 and J is TRBJ2-3; 9 positions match TRBD1. After removal of 1 base from V and 2 bases from J, the junction contained 4 bases not matched to a gene. The CDR3 spans 15 residues. The germline V gene encodes CDR1 DFQATT and CDR2 SNEGSKA (reference sequence). CDR3 residues: CSARGGDRDTDTQYF. The CDR3 DNA sequence: TGCAGTGCTAGAGGGGGGGACAGGGACACAGATACGCAGTATTTT.

Many counts were recorded for this clonotype. Written as DNA, the CDR3 is TGTGCCATCAGTGAACAGGGGTGGGATGGCTACACCTTC. Its protein product is CAISEQGWDGYTF. The chain combines TRBV10-3 with TRBJ1-2; 7 nucleotides match TRBD1. Looked up from germline, CDR1 is ENHRY and CDR2 is SYGVKD. The CDR3 extends over 13 amino acids. J gave up 6 bases and V 3 bases, and 4 bases lay outside the gene matches.

The J gene is TRBJ2-1, the V gene TRBV9; TRBD1 matches 7 bases. The V gene end was trimmed by 2 bases and the J gene end by 3 bases; junction bases not matched to a gene: 8. The CDR3 sequence is 16 residues long. Germline V lookup: CDR1 SGDLS, CDR2 YYNGEE. CDR3 in amino acids: CASSVLGGSNYNEQFF. CDR3 coding DNA: TGTGCCAGCAGCGTCTTAGGGGGCTCGAACTACAATGAGCAGTTCTTC.

In DNA form, the CDR3 reads TGTGCCAGCAGTTACATCTCGGGTGGTCGGACCTACGAGCAGTACTTC. This encodes CASSYISGGRTYEQYF. This sequence joins TRBV6-5 and TRBJ2-7, with D unclear. This CDR3 has 16 amino acids. The V end lost 2 bases, the J end lost 2 bases, and 16 bases lay between the germline ends. Germline-derived CDR1 and CDR2 are MNHEY and SVGAGI.

This clonotype was found once. V is TRBV4-1 and J is TRBJ2-5; D uncertain. In germline, CDR1 is MGHRA, CDR2 YSYEKL. The CDR3 totals 15 residues. V was pared by 6 bases and J by 1 base, with 15 bases between. The CDR3 DNA reads TGCGCCAGCAGTCCTAGGACGCCGATCCAAGAGACCCAGTACTTC. Protein: CASSPRTPIQETQYF.

This clonotype was counted between two and nine times. This rearrangement joins TRBV5-1 to TRBJ1-3, with TRBD1 matching over 7 bases. Germline CDR1 reads SGHRS; CDR2 reads YFSETQ. V trimming: 3 bases; J trimming: 0 bases; junction bases outside the gene matches: 12. CDR3 length: 18 amino acids. The CDR3 coding sequence is TGCGCCAGCAGCTCTAGACCGGGACAGCAATCCTCTGGAAACACCATATATTTT. This translates into CASSSRPGQQSSGNTIYF.

J is TRBJ2-1 and V is TRBV3-1; tentatively, D is TRBD2 (5 bases). V was cut by 4 bases and J by 5 bases, with 9 bases left in between. Germline lookup yields CDR1 LGHDT and CDR2 YNNKEL (reference sequence). The CDR3 extends over 13 amino acids. The CDR3 region has the DNA TGTGCCAGCAGCCGAGGACTCAACAATGAGCAGTTCTTC. Translated: CASSRGLNNEQFF.

This clonotype was recorded a few times. The chain links TRBV6-2 or TRBV6-3 to TRBJ2-2; D might be TRBD1 (6 bases). The CDR3 sequence is 17 residues long. Germline CDR1 reads MNHEY; CDR2 reads SVGEGT. Trimming removed 1 base from V and 2 bases from J, with 14 bases in between. This chain's CDR3 is CASSYLPWTANTGELFF. CDR3 in DNA: TGTGCCAGCAGTTACTTACCGTGGACAGCCAACACCGGGGAGCTGTTTTTT.

This clonotype came up a few times. The chain combines TRBV29-1 with TRBJ1-2; no reliable D call. Per the germline V gene, CDR1 is SQVTM and CDR2 is ANQGSEA. Trimming removed 2 bases at V and 8 bases at J, with 9 bases between. This CDR3 is 11 amino acids long. The CDR3 DNA sequence: TGCAGCGTTGAACGGTTTACCGGCTACACCTTC. Protein sequence: CSVERFTGYTF.

The V call is TRBV2, the J call TRBJ1-1, with D possibly matching TRBD1 (5 bases). This CDR3 comprises 12 residues. V lost 6 bases and J lost 11, with 16 bases in between. Germline lookup yields CDR1 SNHLY and CDR2 FYNNEI. The CDR3 loop reads CASSSGWGEAFF. Here the CDR3 DNA reads TGTGCCAGCAGCTCGGGGTGGGGGGAGGCTTTCTTT.

The chain couples TRBV7-2 to TRBJ2-3; 10 nucleotides match TRBD1. CDR1 is SGHTA, CDR2 FQGNSA, per germline. The CDR3 runs 15 residues. After removal of 5 bases from V and 6 bases from J, the junction contained 8 bases not matched to a gene. CDR3 loop: CASSRTGGVPDTQYF. The DNA of the CDR3 is TGTGCCAGCAGCCGGACAGGGGGGGTTCCCGATACGCAGTATTTT. The full variable domain, in which reference TRBV7-2 and TRBJ2-3 provide the parts outside the CDR3, is GAGVSQSPSNKVTEKGKDVELRCDPISGHTALYWYRQSLGQGLEFLIYFQGNSAPDKSGLPSDRFSAERTGGSVSTLTIQRTQQEDSAVYLCASSRTGGVPDTQYFGPGTRLTVL.

The chain uses TRBV11-2 and TRBJ2-1; D uncertain. Trimming left V 5 bases short and J 12 bases short, with 11 bases between. CDR1 and CDR2 from the germline V gene are SGHAT and FQNNGV. This CDR3 has 11 residues. CDR3: CASSPTNLQFF. CDR3 nucleotide sequence: TGTGCCAGCAGCCCTACCAATTTGCAGTTCTTC.

This clonotype was seen more than once but under ten times. The V gene is TRBV5-1, the J gene TRBJ1-5, with 9 bases that match TRBD1. Germline V gene lookup returns CDR1 SGHRS and CDR2 YFSETQ. V trimming: 5 bases; J trimming: 7 bases; junction bases outside the gene matches: 4. The CDR3 contains 13 residues. The CDR3 is CASRTGQGQPQHF. In DNA, the CDR3 is TGCGCCAGCAGAACGGGACAGGGCCAGCCCCAGCATTTT.

There are many counts of this clonotype. This chain uses TRBV5-1 with TRBJ2-7, with D possibly being TRBD1 (5 bases). V was pared by 0 bases and J by 0 bases, with 7 bases between. This CDR3 has 14 residues. The germline V gene has CDR1 SGHRS and CDR2 YFSETQ. CDR3 sequence: CASSLERGSYEQYF. As DNA, the CDR3 is TGCGCCAGCAGCTTGGAAAGGGGCTCCTACGAGCAGTACTTC.

The rearrangement joins TRBV30 to TRBJ2-7; 9 bases are shared with TRBD2. Germline lookup yields CDR1 GTSNPN and CDR2 SVGIG (reference sequence). Unmatched junction bases numbered 7, after V lost 0 bases and J lost 7 bases. This CDR3 has 14 amino acids. CDR3 loop: CAWSVASGTGEQYF. CDR3 coding DNA: TGTGCCTGGAGTGTGGCTAGCGGGACGGGGGAGCAGTACTTC.

The chain recombines TRBV20-1 with TRBJ2-5; 7 bases are shared with TRBD1. Germline V gives CDR1 DFQATT, CDR2 SNEGSKA (reference sequence). The length of the CDR3 is 15 residues. V dropped 4 bases and J dropped 2; count of bases not matched to a gene: 10. CDR3: CSANRGGLKQETQYF. The CDR3 nucleotides are TGCAGTGCTAACAGGGGCGGCCTAAAGCAAGAGACCCAGTACTTC.

This clonotype was observed a few times. V usage is TRBV10-3 and J usage is TRBJ2-2; D gene uncertain. V dropped 5 bases and J dropped 4 bases, with 8 bases sitting between them. Germline loops: CDR1 ENHRY, CDR2 SYGVKD. The length of the CDR3 is 13 residues. The CDR3 protein is CAISFSSTGELFF. In DNA, the CDR3 is TGTGCCATCAGTTTTAGCAGCACCGGGGAGCTGTTTTTT.

This clonotype appeared a few times. The V call is TRBV20-1, the J call TRBJ2-1, with 16 nucleotides matching TRBD2. The CDR3 length is 14 residues. Germline V gives CDR1 DFQATT, CDR2 SNEGSKA (reference sequence). With V trimmed by 3 bases and J by 9 bases, 2 bases remained unmatched. For the CDR3, the DNA is TGCAGTGCTAGGGGGACTAGCGGGAGGGTTGAGCAGTTCTTC. It codes for CSARGTSGRVEQFF.

This clonotype was counted between two and nine times. The chain recombines TRBV7-2 with TRBJ2-1; TRBD2 agrees at 10 bases. Germline V gene data show CDR1 as SGHTA and CDR2 as FQGNSA. This CDR3 has 17 residues. The trim removed 6 bases at V and 8 bases at J, leaving 16 bases unmatched. CDR3 amino acids: CASSLTSLAGRSHEQFF. CDR3 coding DNA: TGTGCCAGCAGTTTAACCTCACTAGCGGGAAGGTCCCATGAGCAGTTCTTC.

This clonotype appeared a few times. This chain uses TRBV6-1 with TRBJ1-3; D not resolved. The CDR3 consists of 14 residues. The V gene's germline CDR1 is MNHNS and CDR2 SASEGT. V was trimmed by 4 bases and J by 2 bases, leaving 9 bases between them. In nucleotides, the CDR3 is TGTGCCAGCAGTGCGGAATTAGCTGGAAACACCATATATTTT. It specifies CASSAELAGNTIYF.

The chain links TRBV5-6 to TRBJ2-7; maybe TRBD2 (6 bases). Between the trimmed V and J ends, which lost 2 bases and 3 bases, there was a span of 12 bases. CDR1 SGHDT and CDR2 YYEEEE come from the germline V gene. The CDR3 is 14 amino acids. Written as DNA, the CDR3 is TGTGCCAGCAGCTTAAACGGAGGGCTCTACGAGCAGTACTTC. Translation gives CASSLNGGLYEQYF.